The 18 T cell receptor beta chains below all came from one sample that was sequenced in a study of tumor and adjacent non-tumor tissue in lung cancer. Three rounds of nested PCR, following a modified ARM-PCR protocol, produced the TCRbeta library. In TCRdb, the multiplex PCR reads were re-called with MiXCR into one record per CDR3 protein. The data show about 44,000 distinct CDR3 sequences, roughly 60% seen once. This sample's RNA came from whole unsorted tissue. Distant lung tissue was collected more than 3 cm away from the tumor edge. The sequenced sample was distant non-tumor lung tissue. The receptors originated from a woman in her forties with non-small cell lung cancer.

As for this clonotype: A much larger clonotype is one base distant, so this may be a read error. The chain joins TRBV20-1 to TRBJ1-2, with D possibly matching TRBD1 (5 bases). Germline V gene lookup returns CDR1 DFQATT and CDR2 SNEGSKA (reference sequence). The CDR3 is 14 residues long. CDR3 sequence reads: CSARRAGREDGHTF. The DNA of the CDR3 is TGCAGTGCCCGGCGGGCAGGGAGAGAGGATGGCCACACCTTC.

The table lists this clonotype with a count of one. Possible read error: a much larger clone is one base away. This chain joins TRBV6-1 and TRBJ2-1; 10 bases align to TRBD2. Germline values: CDR1 MNHNS, CDR2 SASEGT. This CDR3 comprises 15 residues. The CDR3 DNA is TGTGCCAGCAGGTCACTAGCGGGGTTTACGGGAGAGCTGTTCTTC. This translates into CASRSLAGFTGELFF.

Concerning this clonotype itself: This may be a read error: a much more frequent sequence differs by one nucleotide. J is TRBJ1-2 and V is TRBV7-3, with D possibly being TRBD1 (5 bases). Between the trimmed V and J ends, which lost 4 bases and 6 bases, there was a span of 18 bases. CDR3 length equals 15 residues. Germline V gene data show CDR1 as SGHTA and CDR2 as FQGTGA. The CDR3, as DNA: TGTGCCAGCAGCTCAGGGCCTAGGATTGTGGATGGCTACACCTTC. Residues: CASSSGPRIVDGYTF.

This clonotype has a count of ten or more. The chain uses TRBV20-1 and TRBJ2-7; weak D call: TRBD2 (6 bases). V gave up 3 bases and J gave up 3 bases, with 15 bases separating them. This CDR3 region has 14 residues. Germline V gene sequence: CDR1 DFQATT, CDR2 SNEGSKA (reference sequence). CDR3 region: CSARDRDFNYEQYF. The CDR3 bases are TGCAGTGCTAGGGACCGGGACTTCAACTACGAGCAGTACTTC.

On this clonotype itself: Since the CDR3 does not end with the conserved phenylalanine or tryptophan, this likely comes from a read error. CDR3 residues: CASSQDNEQFY. The CDR3 region has the DNA TGCGCCAGCAGCCAAGATAATGAGCAGTTCTAC. The rearrangement joins TRBV4-1 to TRBJ2-1; no clear D. The CDR3 runs 11 residues. Germline CDR1 and CDR2: MGHRA and YSYEKL. The V end was cut by 0 bases, the J end by 7 bases, with 1 base between.

Many counts were recorded for this clonotype. J is TRBJ1-2 and V is TRBV6-6, with 7 bases fitting TRBD1. The CDR3 is made up of 13 amino acids. J gave up 7 bases and V 7 bases, and 9 bases lay outside the gene matches. Germline V gives CDR1 MNHNY, CDR2 SVGAGI (reference sequence). CDR3 sequence reads: CASTIEGASGYTF. The CDR3 DNA sequence: TGTGCCAGCACCATTGAGGGGGCGAGTGGCTACACCTTC.

The CDR3 here is CASRAEQGCEQYF. CDR3 nucleotide sequence: TGTGCCAGCAGAGCCGAGCAAGGGTGCGAGCAGTACTTC. V and J are TRBV12-3 or TRBV12-4 and TRBJ2-7; no definite D call. Trimming took off 6 bases at V and 6 bases at J, with 15 bases between the two ends. This CDR3 region has 13 residues.

To note about this clonotype: Germline and junction disagree at one end, which may indicate a read error. The chain employs TRBV7-9 and TRBJ1-6; possibly TRBD1 for D (5 bases). CDR1 and CDR2 from the germline V gene are SEHNR and FQNEAQ (reference sequence). There are 14 residues in the CDR3. CDR3 loop: CVSSSTVYNSPLHF. CDR3 DNA sequence: TGTGTCAGCAGCTCGACAGTATATAATTCACCCCTCCACTTT.

This clonotype was counted only a few times. The chain links TRBV5-1 to TRBJ1-1; D gene unclear. This CDR3 is 17 amino acids long. From germline, CDR1 is SGHRS and CDR2 YFSETQ. The V end was cut by 4 bases, the J end by 0 bases, with 19 bases between. The CDR3 DNA reads as TGCGCCAGCAGCCCTTGGTCGGAGGGATTCATGAACACTGAAGCTTTCTTT. Translated: CASSPWSEGFMNTEAFF.

The chain couples TRBV11-2 to TRBJ2-7, with a tentative D call TRBD1 (5 bases). The CDR3 totals 13 residues. Germline V gene data show CDR1 as SGHAT and CDR2 as FQNNGV. Trimming cost V 1 base and J 6 bases, with 10 bases left between them. This chain's CDR3 is CASSLGQNLEQYF. The CDR3 DNA follows: TGTGCCAGCAGCTTAGGACAGAATCTCGAGCAGTACTTC.

Points on this clonotype: One end of the junction varies from germline; a read error may be responsible. This chain connects TRBV14 to TRBJ1-1; possibly TRBD1 for D (6 bases). The CDR3 is 14 residues long. Germline CDR1 is SGHDN and CDR2 is FVKESK. The CDR3 nucleotides are TGTGCAAGCAGCCAACCCTTAGGGGGCACTGAAGCTTTCTTT. Encoded protein: CASSQPLGGTEAFF.

As regards this clonotype: A read error may produce the germline difference seen at one junction end. The rearrangement uses TRBV10-2 and TRBJ2-2; D ambiguous. The germline V gene has CDR1 WSHSY and CDR2 SAAADI. There are 13 residues in the CDR3. CDR3 sequence reads: CAISRPFTEELFF. The DNA of the CDR3 is TGCGCCATCAGTCGTCCCTTCACCGAGGAGCTGTTTTTT.

This clonotype was observed many times. This chain links TRBV6-5 with TRBJ2-3; possibly TRBD1 or TRBD2 for D (5 bases each). The CDR3 contains 15 residues. Germline assignment: CDR1 MNHEY and CDR2 SVGAGI. V shed 4 bases and J shed 4 bases, with 15 bases lying between them. In DNA, the CDR3 is TGTGCCAGCAGTTCGGCTTTGCGAGGGGCAGATACGCAGTATTTT. Amino acid sequence: CASSSALRGADTQYF.

This clonotype was seen only once. This CDR3 fails to terminate in the conserved phenylalanine or tryptophan, so it likely reflects a read error. This chain links TRBV6-2 or TRBV6-3 with TRBJ2-7; the D gene is possibly TRBD1 (5 bases). Germline values: CDR1 MNHEY, CDR2 SVGEGT. The CDR3 length is 16 residues. CDR3 nucleotide sequence: TGTACCAGCAGTTACTCGCCAGGGTTTATGAGTGGCGAGCAGTACCTC. Protein: CTSSYSPGFMSGEQYL.

About this clonotype itself: At one of its ends the junction is not consistent with the germline gene, which may arise from a read error. This chain uses TRBV6-6 with TRBJ2-3; a possible D gene is TRBD2 (7 bases). Germline CDR1 reads MNHNY; CDR2 reads SVGAGI (reference sequence). The CDR3 runs 18 residues. The DNA for the CDR3 is TGTGCCGGCAGTTATTCGATTGCGGGGGCTAGCTCGCTAGATACGCAGTATTTT. Its translation: CAGSYSIAGASSLDTQYF.

This clonotype was found a few times. No conserved phenylalanine or tryptophan ends this CDR3, so it is likely a read error. The rearrangement links TRBV7-8 to TRBJ2-7; D gene unclear. The CDR3 sequence is 15 residues long. Germline CDR1 and CDR2: SGHVS and FQNEAQ. CDR3 in amino acids: CASSLSPRSSYEQYL. CDR3 sequence (DNA): TGTGCCAGTAGCTTATCCCCCCGCAGTTCCTACGAGCAGTACCTC.

Many counts were recorded for this clonotype. In DNA, the CDR3 is TGTGCCAGCAGCCTAGGGGGGGCCAACGAGCAGTACTTC. Translation gives CASSLGGANEQYF. The V and J genes are TRBV5-4 and TRBJ2-7; weak D call: TRBD2 (7 bases). Trimming removed 4 bases from V and 5 bases from J, with 13 bases in between. From germline, CDR1 is SGHNT and CDR2 YYREEE (reference sequence). The CDR3 contains 13 residues.

This clonotype was counted once. The chain combines TRBV11-2 with TRBJ2-3, with D perhaps TRBD1 (5 bases). The V end was cut by 5 bases, the J end by 15 bases, with 24 bases between. CDR3 length: 14 residues. From germline, CDR1 is SGHAT and CDR2 FQNNGV. CDR3 coding DNA: TGTGCCAGCAGCCCTCTAAGCGCGACAGATATGCATTATTTT. This sequence encodes CASSPLSATDMHYF.